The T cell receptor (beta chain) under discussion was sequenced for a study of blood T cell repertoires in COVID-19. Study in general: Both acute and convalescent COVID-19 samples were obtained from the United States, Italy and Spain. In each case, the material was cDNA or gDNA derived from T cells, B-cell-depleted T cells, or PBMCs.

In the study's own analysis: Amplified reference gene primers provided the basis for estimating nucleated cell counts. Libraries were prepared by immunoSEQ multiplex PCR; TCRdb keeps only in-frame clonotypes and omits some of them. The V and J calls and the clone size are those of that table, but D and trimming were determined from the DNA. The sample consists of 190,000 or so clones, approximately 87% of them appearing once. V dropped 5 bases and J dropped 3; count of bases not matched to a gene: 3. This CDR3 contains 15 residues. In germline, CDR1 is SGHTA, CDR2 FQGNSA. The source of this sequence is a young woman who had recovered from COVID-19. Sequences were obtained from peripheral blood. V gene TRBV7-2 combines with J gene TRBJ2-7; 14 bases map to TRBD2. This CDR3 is CASSGGLAGGYEQYV. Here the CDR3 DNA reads TGTGCCAGCAGCGGTGGACTAGCGGGAGGCTACGAGCAGTACGTC.